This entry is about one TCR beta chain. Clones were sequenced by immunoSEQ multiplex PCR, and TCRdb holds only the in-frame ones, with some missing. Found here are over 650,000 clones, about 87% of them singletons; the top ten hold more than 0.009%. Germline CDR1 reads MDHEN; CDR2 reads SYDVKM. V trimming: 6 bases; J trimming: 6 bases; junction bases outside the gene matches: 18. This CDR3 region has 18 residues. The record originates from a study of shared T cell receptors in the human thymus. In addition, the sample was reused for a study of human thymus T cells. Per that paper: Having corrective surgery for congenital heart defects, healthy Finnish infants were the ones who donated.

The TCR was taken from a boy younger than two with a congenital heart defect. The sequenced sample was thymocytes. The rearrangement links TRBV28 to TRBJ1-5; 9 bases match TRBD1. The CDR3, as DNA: TGTGCCAGCAGCTACCTTAACCCGGACAGGGGAGGCCGTCAGCCCCAGCATTTT. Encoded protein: CASSYLNPDRGGRQPQHF.